What follows is one T cell receptor (beta chain) and its context. This record belongs to a study of blood T cells in healthy people across ages. The authors ran a second PCR of about 6 to 11 cycles using a sample-barcoded 5' primer and a J-beta primer mix. A single record per CDR3 protein comes from TCRdb applying MiXCR to the 5' RACE reads. Of more than 900,000 distinct CDR3 sequences listed, under 30% are singletons. The CDR3 runs 16 residues. Germline CDR1 and CDR2: MGHRA and YSYEKL. Deletions cut 0 bases from V and 4 bases from J, with 16 bases between. This same sample was also part of a study on T cells of mothers and their children.

Sequences were obtained from blood. The V call is TRBV4-1, the J call TRBJ2-7, with D perhaps matching TRBD2 (5 bases). The receptor was isolated from a girl aged 2 to 10 in good health. CDR3 in DNA: TGCGCCAGCAGCCAAGATCTTAGGCTAGCTTTTTACGAGCAGTACTTC. Amino acids: CASSQDLRLAFYEQYF.